This section outlines one TCR beta chain sequence together with its context. This clonotype was recorded at least ten times. Its cognate antigen has yet to be identified. The input lacks base qualities; no much larger clone sits a single base away. This record belongs to a study of Graves' ophthalmopathy and Graves' hyperthyroidism (dated by TCRdb to between 2017 and 2018). For context, the study as a whole: Peripheral blood was collected at initial diagnosis, before any treatment. The study used signatures of the TCR beta repertoire to tell Graves' ophthalmopathy apart from Graves' hyperthyroidism and to predict which patients would progress to ophthalmopathy. In total, approximately 130 blood samples were TCR-sequenced: approximately 42 ophthalmopathy, under 80 hyperthyroidism and approximately 17 hyperthyroidism-to-ophthalmopathy patients. A discovery set of 95 to 100 patients (43 ophthalmopathy, about 55 stable hyperthyroidism) was enrolled to explore V-J signatures distinguishing ophthalmopathy from hyperthyroidism. An independent validation cohort comprised around 19 hyperthyroidism patients and roughly 15 patients who later progressed from hyperthyroidism to ophthalmopathy. In over 5 hyperthyroidism patients, the T-cell repertoire of thyroid tissue was compared with the T-cell repertoire of blood. Following sample collection, hyperthyroidism patients were given methimazole at a starting dose of 30 mg daily, and ophthalmopathy patients were given high-dose intravenous methylprednisolone. The approximately 98 discovery patients were randomly divided into training and test sets at a 7:3 ratio.

Based on the germline V gene (reference sequence), the CDR1 and CDR2 sequences are MNHEY and SMNVEV. From cysteine to phenylalanine, the CDR3 is 17 amino acids long. Of the read, only the CDR3 DNA is kept; its 51 bases are in frame from base 1. Trimming takes 1 base off V and 0 bases off J; junction bases not matched to a gene: 8. Ophthalmopathy patients were characterized by moderately to severely active disease, a Clinical Activity Score of at least 3, a NOSPECS grade of at least 4, and a disease duration under 3 months. Patients with other autoimmune diseases, uncontrolled infections, pregnancy or lactation were excluded. Clinical symptoms, serum thyroxine, TRAb, thyroid ultrasound and orbital computed tomography were used for diagnosis. Ficoll-Paque density gradient centrifugation was used to isolate PBMCs from approximately 10 ml of fresh peripheral blood. Total RNA was extracted with Trizol reagent and quality-checked on an Agilent 2100 Bioanalyzer.

Beyond this particular receptor, the publication reports: In cross-validation, the 13-signature model distinguished ophthalmopathy from stable hyperthyroidism with approximately 88% sensitivity and approximately 81% specificity, and in the test set the corresponding values were around 78% and 73%. In validation, the model predicted ophthalmopathy progression with about 70% sensitivity and roughly 72% specificity; roughly 11 predicted patients were CT-confirmed with GO in a median of about 7.1 months. Sample size was not predetermined statistically, and investigators were not blinded to group allocation. Most expanded thyroid clonotypes with a frequency above 0.001 also appeared in blood, which suggests that blood repertoires may reflect the immune response in the thyroid.

For repertoire sequencing, TCR beta CDR3 regions were amplified from RNA transcripts. The first round of RT-PCR was done with HTBI primers and the Qiagen OneStep RT-PCR kit, and was followed by a second round of multiplex PCR, then size selection and purification. The libraries underwent paired-end sequencing with 100 bp reads on an Illumina HiSeq2000. As for the original processing: Reads were processed with SOAPnuke, discarding reads with adapters, uncalled bases, mean Phred below 15, or no exact constant-primer or identifier match. COPE v1.2.5 was used to merge the high-quality paired reads. Each unique nucleotide sequence was defined as a clonotype, and clonotypes were aligned to IMGT TRB V, D and J references with MiTCR v1.1. Only V-J combinations with frequency above 0.0001 were analysed, covering approximately 99% of repertoires. For each V-J combination, a TCR clonal expansion and chaos score was defined as F50 clonal expansion divided by the chaos observed in the TCRdist matrix. Welch's t-statistics and random forest were used to narrow the features down to 13 V-J combinations, which were then fed into a naive Bayes classifier. The Morisita-Horn index was used to measure how similar the thyroid and blood repertoires were. The public reads were run again by TCRdb, first through fastp at Q25 and then through MiXCR, and only productive beta chains were kept. Under each unique CDR3 protein, matching rows form one entry showing the most common genes and DNA. For this entry, the V and J calls and clone size follow TCRdb and not the study's own pipeline. This sample comprises about 370,000 distinct CDR3 sequences, about 16% of them detected only once. Of the sample, 1.5% to 2% is held by the ten largest clones.

The clonotype was recovered from a woman younger than 30 with Graves' ophthalmopathy. Donor details come from another sample of the same person, matched by shared clones. The rearrangement joined TRBV27 to TRBJ2-7; TRBD2 agrees with 8 junctional bases. Sequenced sample: peripheral blood. This receptor carries the CDR3 CASSLWSRRGASYEQYF. The nucleotide sequence is TGTGCCAGCAGTTTATGGTCCAGGCGGGGGGCCTCCTACGAGCAGTACTTC.